This T cell receptor (beta chain) came from a study of cytomegalovirus exposure and HLA in healthy donors. Germline V gives CDR1 MNHEY, CDR2 SMNVEV (reference sequence). V lost 2 bases to trimming and J lost 0 bases, with 8 bases between them. This CDR3 has 14 amino acids. Researchers ran the PCR with 60 Vbeta and 13 Jbeta primers. Sequencing used immunoSEQ multiplex PCR; TCRdb keeps in-frame clones, though not all of them. The sample consists of around 170,000 clones, over 80% of them appearing once. V gene TRBV27 combines with J gene TRBJ2-7; D remains ambiguous. The sequence was collected from a man aged 35-49 years in good health and CMV-seropositive. Sample: PBMCs. CDR3 DNA sequence: TGTGCCAGCAGTTTAAAGGAGTACTCCTACGAGCAGTACTTC. Translating gives CASSLKEYSYEQYF.